Listed below are T cell receptor beta chains from one sample, sequenced in a study of blood T cell repertoires in COVID-19. This table comes from immunoSEQ multiplex PCR, and its TCRdb copy is limited to in-frame clones, with some not included. The table has roughly 140,000 clones, around four fifths seen once. The sample taken for sequencing was peripheral blood. All receptors derive from a man between 65 and 85 years old with acute or convalescent COVID-19. The CDR3 runs from the conserved cysteine through the conserved F or W. Each record gives: CDR3 DNA, CDR3 protein, D gene, clone size, V gene, J gene. D genes are given only for firm matches. Rows may omit the clone size; those that give it use once, few, many or a size class.

CDR3nt: TGTGCCAGCAGCCCCAACTGGAATTCACCCCTCCACTTT
CDR3aa: CASSPNWNSPLHF
d_gene: .
abundance: .
v_gene: TRBV7-6
j_gene: TRBJ1-6

CDR3nt: TGTGCCAGCAGCTTAACGGCAGCGGGTCGAGCTGAAGCTTTCTTT
CDR3aa: CASSLTAAGRAEAFF
d_gene: .
abundance: .
v_gene: TRBV7-3
j_gene: TRBJ1-1

CDR3nt: TGTGCCACCTACGGACAGGGGTATCAGCCCCAGCATTTT
CDR3aa: CATYGQGYQPQHF
d_gene: TRBD1
abundance: .
v_gene: TRBV6-5
j_gene: TRBJ1-5

CDR3nt: TGTGCCAGCAGCTTGGTCCCTCCCGGGCCAGGGGGCAATGAGCAGTTCTTC
CDR3aa: CASSLVPPGPGGNEQFF
d_gene: TRBD1
abundance: .
v_gene: TRBV5-6
j_gene: TRBJ2-1

CDR3nt: TGTGCCACCAGCACCCCGGAGTACTCTGGAAACACCATATATTTT
CDR3aa: CATSTPEYSGNTIYF
d_gene: .
abundance: .
v_gene: TRBV15
j_gene: TRBJ1-3

CDR3nt: TGCGCCAGCACCCCCCCGAGCAGACTTAAAATGAACACTGAAGCTTTCTTT
CDR3aa: CASTPPSRLKMNTEAFF
d_gene: .
abundance: .
v_gene: TRBV10-1
j_gene: TRBJ1-1

CDR3nt: TGTGCCAGTAGTCCCGGGACTAGTCGTTCCCGCAATGAGCAGTTCTTC
CDR3aa: CASSPGTSRSRNEQFF
d_gene: TRBD2
abundance: .
v_gene: TRBV19
j_gene: TRBJ2-1

CDR3nt: TGTGCCAGCAGGTCAACCAGGGGGGAAAGCAATGAGCAGTTCTTC
CDR3aa: CASRSTRGESNEQFF
d_gene: .
abundance: .
v_gene: TRBV11-1
j_gene: TRBJ2-1

CDR3nt: TGCGCCAGCAGCCGAGGGGACAGGGGGCTATACGAGCAGTACTTC
CDR3aa: CASSRGDRGLYEQYF
d_gene: TRBD1
abundance: few
v_gene: TRBV5-1
j_gene: TRBJ2-7

CDR3nt: TGTGCCAGTAGTATAGCGGCAGGGGTTGTCGGTTCACCCCTCCACTTT
CDR3aa: CASSIAAGVVGSPLHF
d_gene: .
abundance: .
v_gene: TRBV19
j_gene: TRBJ1-6

CDR3nt: TGTGCCAGCAGTGAATTTGGCAGGGGAGTCGGGGAGCTGTTTTTT
CDR3aa: CASSEFGRGVGELFF
d_gene: .
abundance: .
v_gene: TRBV6-4
j_gene: TRBJ2-2

CDR3nt: TGTGCCAGCTCACCATCCAGGGACACCGGGGAGCTGTTTTTT
CDR3aa: CASSPSRDTGELFF
d_gene: .
abundance: .
v_gene: TRBV18
j_gene: TRBJ2-2

CDR3nt: TGTGCCAGCAGCCCCCAGGGGCTAGCGGGAGTTAGGTCCGGGGAGCTGTTTTTT
CDR3aa: CASSPQGLAGVRSGELFF
d_gene: TRBD2
abundance: few
v_gene: TRBV5-4
j_gene: TRBJ2-2

CDR3nt: TGTGCCAGCAGTGCCCGGGACAGGGGAGGATTTGGTCAGCCCCAGCATTTT
CDR3aa: CASSARDRGGFGQPQHF
d_gene: TRBD1
abundance: .
v_gene: TRBV6-1
j_gene: TRBJ1-5

CDR3nt: TGTGCCAGCAGCCAAGTCGCACAGGGGGGAAACTACGAGCAGTACTTC
CDR3aa: CASSQVAQGGNYEQYF
d_gene: TRBD1
abundance: .
v_gene: TRBV3-1/TRBV3-2
j_gene: TRBJ2-7

CDR3nt: TGTGCCACCAGCAGACTACAGGCCTCGAACACCGGGGAGCTGTTTTTT
CDR3aa: CATSRLQASNTGELFF
d_gene: .
abundance: .
v_gene: TRBV15
j_gene: TRBJ2-2

CDR3nt: TGTGCCTGGAGTGTTGCCGAGGGGGCTGAAGCTTTCTTT
CDR3aa: CAWSVAEGAEAFF
d_gene: .
abundance: .
v_gene: TRBV30
j_gene: TRBJ1-1

CDR3nt: TGTGCCAGTAGTATCCGGGACAGGGGAAAAAATTCACCCCTCCACTTT
CDR3aa: CASSIRDRGKNSPLHF
d_gene: TRBD1
abundance: once
v_gene: TRBV19
j_gene: TRBJ1-6

CDR3nt: TGTGCCAGCAGTAATACAGGGGACCTTCGCTACGAGCAGTACTTC
CDR3aa: CASSNTGDLRYEQYF
d_gene: TRBD1
abundance: .
v_gene: TRBV6-5
j_gene: TRBJ2-7

CDR3nt: TGTGCCAGCAGCGTCGGGAGGGGGACAGGGTCATATACGCAGTATTTT
CDR3aa: CASSVGRGTGSYTQYF
d_gene: .
abundance: .
v_gene: TRBV9
j_gene: TRBJ2-3

CDR3nt: TGTGCCAGCAGTTCCGGGTGGAGGAATACGCAGTATTTT
CDR3aa: CASSSGWRNTQYF
d_gene: .
abundance: .
v_gene: TRBV12-3/TRBV12-4
j_gene: TRBJ2-3

CDR3nt: TGTGCCAGCAGTTACTCGGCAGGGCAATATGGCTACACCTTC
CDR3aa: CASSYSAGQYGYTF
d_gene: .
abundance: .
v_gene: TRBV6-5
j_gene: TRBJ1-2

CDR3nt: TGTGCCAGCAGCCACGGCGGGGGCGGATACAATGAGCAGTTCTTC
CDR3aa: CASSHGGGGYNEQFF
d_gene: .
abundance: .
v_gene: TRBV7-3
j_gene: TRBJ2-1

CDR3nt: TGTGCCACCTTATCGTGGACAGGGGGCCACAATGAGCAGTTCTTC
CDR3aa: CATLSWTGGHNEQFF
d_gene: TRBD1
abundance: .
v_gene: TRBV28
j_gene: TRBJ2-1

CDR3nt: TGCGCCAGCAGCCTAGGGACAGCGAACACTGAAGCTTTCTTT
CDR3aa: CASSLGTANTEAFF
d_gene: TRBD1
abundance: .
v_gene: TRBV5-1
j_gene: TRBJ1-1

CDR3nt: TGTGCCAGCAGTTTCGACAGTCGCTCCTACAATGAGCAGTTCTTC
CDR3aa: CASSFDSRSYNEQFF
d_gene: .
abundance: .
v_gene: TRBV5-4
j_gene: TRBJ2-1

CDR3nt: TGCGCCAGCAGTTTAGCGGGGCCCGTGAATACGCAGTATTTT
CDR3aa: CASSLAGPVNTQYF
d_gene: TRBD2
abundance: .
v_gene: TRBV10-1
j_gene: TRBJ2-3

CDR3nt: TGTGCCAGCAGTTTAGGCAGGTTCCAAGAGACCCAGTACTTC
CDR3aa: CASSLGRFQETQYF
d_gene: .
abundance: .
v_gene: TRBV28
j_gene: TRBJ2-5

CDR3nt: TGCGCCAGTCAAGGGACTAGCGGGAGTGGGGCCAATGAGCAGTTCTTC
CDR3aa: CASQGTSGSGANEQFF
d_gene: TRBD2
abundance: .
v_gene: TRBV10-2
j_gene: TRBJ2-1

CDR3nt: TGTGCCAGCTCACCAACAGGCCGTGGCTATGGCTACACCTTC
CDR3aa: CASSPTGRGYGYTF
d_gene: .
abundance: .
v_gene: TRBV18
j_gene: TRBJ1-2

CDR3nt: TGTGCCAGCAGCTCCCGATTTACAGGGAGCGGAAACACCATATATTTT
CDR3aa: CASSSRFTGSGNTIYF
d_gene: .
abundance: .
v_gene: TRBV5-4
j_gene: TRBJ1-3

CDR3nt: TGTGCCAGCAGGCGGGGCACAGATACGCAGTATTTT
CDR3aa: CASRRGTDTQYF
d_gene: .
abundance: .
v_gene: TRBV27
j_gene: TRBJ2-3

CDR3nt: TGTGCCATCAGGTACACTAGCGGGACATACAATGAGCAGTTCTTC
CDR3aa: CAIRYTSGTYNEQFF
d_gene: TRBD2
abundance: .
v_gene: TRBV10-3
j_gene: TRBJ2-1

CDR3nt: TGTGCCAGCAGCTGGGGGACTAGCGGGACTGAGACCCAGTACTTC
CDR3aa: CASSWGTSGTETQYF
d_gene: TRBD2
abundance: .
v_gene: TRBV7-3
j_gene: TRBJ2-5

CDR3nt: TGTGCCAGCAGCCCTCGAACCATGGGGGGAGAGACCCAGTACTTC
CDR3aa: CASSPRTMGGETQYF
d_gene: .
abundance: .
v_gene: TRBV5-6
j_gene: TRBJ2-5

CDR3nt: TGTGCCATCGAACTAGCGCTGAGCTCCTACAATGAGCAGTTCTTC
CDR3aa: CAIELALSSYNEQFF
d_gene: .
abundance: .
v_gene: TRBV12-1
j_gene: TRBJ2-1

CDR3nt: TGCGCCAGCAGCTTGGCAGGAACCTCTGGAAACACCATATATTTT
CDR3aa: CASSLAGTSGNTIYF
d_gene: .
abundance: .
v_gene: TRBV5-1
j_gene: TRBJ1-3

CDR3nt: TGTGCCAGCAGTTACGGAGAAACGACTCTTTTT
CDR3aa: CASSYGETTLF
d_gene: .
abundance: .
v_gene: TRBV6-5
j_gene: TRBJ1-5

CDR3nt: TGTGCCAGCAGCTTACCAGGGCTCGGAAACACCATATATTTT
CDR3aa: CASSLPGLGNTIYF
d_gene: .
abundance: few
v_gene: TRBV7-9
j_gene: TRBJ1-3

CDR3nt: TGTGCCAGTCGGGGGGGCGGCCCTGAAGCTTTCTTT
CDR3aa: CASRGGGPEAFF
d_gene: .
abundance: .
v_gene: TRBV3-1/TRBV3-2
j_gene: TRBJ1-1

CDR3nt: TGTGCCAGCAGTTTTGGGACAGGGAGGGGCTACACCTTC
CDR3aa: CASSFGTGRGYTF
d_gene: TRBD1
abundance: .
v_gene: TRBV12-3/TRBV12-4
j_gene: TRBJ1-2

CDR3nt: TGTGCCAGCAGCCGAAGACCCGGGACTAGCGGGACGCTTTCAACCACAGATACGCAGTATTTT
CDR3aa: CASSRRPGTSGTLSTTDTQYF
d_gene: TRBD2
abundance: once
v_gene: TRBV7-6
j_gene: TRBJ2-3

CDR3nt: TGTGCCAGCAGCCAGCGGGGGTCACCCCTCCACTTT
CDR3aa: CASSQRGSPLHF
d_gene: .
abundance: once
v_gene: TRBV7-2
j_gene: TRBJ1-6

CDR3nt: TGTGCCTGGAGTCTCAGGGGCCCGACCGGGGAGCTGTTTTTT
CDR3aa: CAWSLRGPTGELFF
d_gene: .
abundance: .
v_gene: TRBV30
j_gene: TRBJ2-2

CDR3nt: TGTGCCATCTCTCAGGACAGGTTTCGGTTCTACGAGCAGTACTTC
CDR3aa: CAISQDRFRFYEQYF
d_gene: TRBD1
abundance: .
v_gene: TRBV10-3
j_gene: TRBJ2-7

CDR3nt: TGTGCCAGCAGGGGGGGGACTAGAGGTCAGCCCCAGCATTTT
CDR3aa: CASRGGTRGQPQHF
d_gene: .
abundance: .
v_gene: TRBV2
j_gene: TRBJ1-5

CDR3nt: TGTGCCAGCAGCTTAGCGGGACAGGGGGCAGGGTCACCCCTCCACTTT
CDR3aa: CASSLAGQGAGSPLHF
d_gene: TRBD1
abundance: .
v_gene: TRBV7-2
j_gene: TRBJ1-6

CDR3nt: TGTGCCAGCAGGAGGACAGGGGGCGGCACTGAAGCTTTCTTT
CDR3aa: CASRRTGGGTEAFF
d_gene: TRBD1
abundance: .
v_gene: TRBV5-8
j_gene: TRBJ1-1

CDR3nt: TGTGCCATCAGTGGGCTCAAAGCGGGAGGATCGAATACGCAGTATTTT
CDR3aa: CAISGLKAGGSNTQYF
d_gene: TRBD2
abundance: once
v_gene: TRBV10-3
j_gene: TRBJ2-3

CDR3nt: TGTGCCAGCAGTTCCCCGGAGAGGGTGGGAGGCTACACCTTC
CDR3aa: CASSSPERVGGYTF
d_gene: .
abundance: .
v_gene: TRBV28
j_gene: TRBJ1-2

CDR3nt: TGTGCCAGCAGCTTTACGCTAATGAACACTGAAGCTTTCTTT
CDR3aa: CASSFTLMNTEAFF
d_gene: .
abundance: .
v_gene: TRBV5-6
j_gene: TRBJ1-1

CDR3nt: TGCGCCAGCAGCTTGGGTACACAGGGTTGGGAAAAACTGTTTTTT
CDR3aa: CASSLGTQGWEKLFF
d_gene: .
abundance: .
v_gene: TRBV5-1
j_gene: TRBJ1-4

CDR3nt: TGTGCCAGCAGTCCTAGAGCGGGAGGCCACAATGAGCAGTTCTTC
CDR3aa: CASSPRAGGHNEQFF
d_gene: TRBD2
abundance: .
v_gene: TRBV6-4
j_gene: TRBJ2-1